This TCR beta chain was captured by sequencing in a study of shared clonotypes between healthy human individuals (dated by TCRdb to 2019 to 2021). With regard to the full study: The cohort included a few men and a couple of women between 18 and 49 years of age. Per donor, three plates each were used for CD4 naive and CD4 memory, two for CD8 naive, and one for CD8 memory. To estimate repertoire size and how much clonotypes are shared between individuals, the study performed deep sequencing of blood TCR repertoires from five healthy adults. Libraries were prepared and TCR repertoires were sequenced by different laboratories using diverse techniques, in order to increase sequencing depth and limit assay-specific biases. Between about 0.9 and 9 billion PBMCs per donor were obtained by leukapheresis. Broader findings and caveats from the paper: Pairwise subsampling led to the expectation that sequencing depth would affect the degree of clonotype sharing among donors. Compared with non-shared clonotypes, the clonotypes found in all four sorted-subset donors had higher generation probabilities. Incomplete sequencing was indicated by rarefaction of sorted-subset datasets, despite the large sequencing depth. Sharing across four donors was observed for about 5% of naive CD4, under 4% of naive CD8, 2% to 2.5% of memory CD4, and around 0.4% of memory CD8 clonotypes. Because the study included a small number of donors, the genetic and exposure-history diversity represented was limited. Sampling was restricted to blood, and TCR repertoires in tissue are likely to differ from TCR repertoires in blood. Naive subsets generally had larger estimated clonotype richness than memory subsets did.

Turning to this clone: Its antigen is still unknown. No much larger clone exists at a distance of one base, and base qualities are not known.

Unmatched junction bases come to 7, with V trimmed by 4 bases and J by 5 bases. CDR3 length: 15 amino acids, cysteine to phenylalanine. The entry retains the CDR3 DNA only, 45 bases that are in frame from base 1. The germline V gene provides CDR1 SGHVS and CDR2 FQNEAQ. Using the deep immunoSEQ assay, multiplex PCR amplified TCR CDR3 regions from genomic DNA. Extracted genomic DNA from each cell subset was spread evenly across all wells of several immunoSEQ 96-well plates, with each plate serving as a replicate. For sorted subsets, each replicate PCR was loaded with roughly 0.2 ug genomic DNA, equivalent to 25,000 to 35,000 T cell genomes. Purified libraries were measured with a Qubit 3.0 fluorometer, size-checked on a Bioanalyzer 2100, and measured again with the KAPA Library Quantification kit. A separate single-read 150-cycle Illumina NextSeq 550 flow cell was used to sequence each immunoSEQ 96-well plate. As for how the authors treated the data: Because the immunoSEQ output included only junctional sequences and no quality scores, the filtering could not be the same as the filtering used for full-length reads. Sequences were annotated with PyIR, a Python wrapper for IgBLAST v1.9, using IMGT germline references to assign V/J genes and CDR3. Reads were removed for weak V/J assignments (E-value above 1e-6), missing CDR3, stop codons, out-of-frame junctions, or ambiguous translated residues. V3J clonotypes were defined by identical inferred V gene, J gene, and CDR3 amino acid sequence. Percentage overlap between repertoires was computed as shared unique clonotypes divided by the size of the smaller repertoire. Repertoire richness was assessed with RTK rarefaction, the Chao1 estimator, and Recon v2.1 estimates of unobserved clonotypes. OLGA was used to compute generation probabilities for all TCRbeta clonotypes that the gDNA method yielded from a handful of donors. TCRdb took this table from immuneACCESS and kept in-frame rearrangements with V and J called. Such tables lack part of the clones; where checked against another copy, unresolved V genes explain under half of the gap, and the rest is unexplained. V, J and clone size reflect that table, while D and trimming were determined from the DNA. The sample table holds some 2.3 million clones, of which just over 90% were seen once. In total, the top ten clones hold 0.3% to 0.4% of the sample.

Healthy HIV-negative adults with no recently reported acute infections or vaccinations were included as donors. All donors were Caucasian adults living in Nashville, Tennessee, USA. CD4+ T cells were enriched by magnetic negative selection, after which naive cells were positively selected on CD45RA and the negative fraction was taken as the memory subset. After blood collection by leukapheresis, PBMCs were isolated using Ficoll-Histopaque density gradient centrifugation and then cryopreserved in the vapor phase of liquid nitrogen. Purity and quantity of every magnetically sorted T cell population were checked by analytical flow cytometry. Each sorted fraction had its genomic DNA isolated and then quantified by UV absorbance on a Nanodrop 2000c.

Material: naive CD4+ T cells from PBMCs. What this sample's cell subset or site label stands for: CD45RA+ positively selected. The sequence was collected from a man aged 18 to 29 in good health. Some clones in this sample may be carry-over from other donors' samples. The chain joins TRBV7-8 to TRBJ2-7; TRBD1 agrees with 11 junctional bases. DNA sequence: TGTGCCAGCAGCTGGTGGGGACAGGGGGGGGACGAGCAGTACTTC. It specifies CASSWWGQGGDEQYF.